This record concerns one T cell receptor (beta chain) sequence. Extraction of RNA preceded its reverse transcription into cDNA, which served as the sequencing template. Clones were sequenced by immunoSEQ multiplex PCR, and TCRdb holds only the in-frame ones, with some missing. Of roughly 210,000 clones listed, approximately 45% are singletons. The data are from a study of CD8+ T cells in alopecia areata. The CDR3 runs 11 residues. Germline CDR1 and CDR2: GTSNPN and SVGIG (reference sequence). Trimming cost V 1 base and J 6 bases, with 6 bases left between them. Documented treatment: oral pan-JAK inhibitor, 5-10 mg twice daily.

This clonotype was obtained from a human donor with alopecia areata. The material was CD4+ T cells sorted from blood, obtained at approximately week 36, from a patient treated with tofacitinib. V is TRBV30 and J is TRBJ2-5; D uncertain. CDR3 DNA sequence: TGTGCCTGGAGTGGGACGAAGACCCAGTACTTC. Translating it yields CAWSGTKTQYF.